Shown below are 20 T cell receptor beta chains from a single sample sequenced in a study of blood T cell repertoires in COVID-19. Profiling relied on immunoSEQ multiplex PCR, and the TCRdb table lists in-frame clones only, not all of them. The sample holds a few hundred thousand clones, 70% to 90% seen once. Sequencing was done on a sample of peripheral blood. The receptors stem from a human donor in a cohort sampled during active COVID-19.

The chain is built from TRBV9 and TRBJ2-1, with 10 bases aligning to TRBD2. CDR3 size: 15 residues. The germline CDR1 and CDR2 sequences are SGDLS and YYNGEE. After removal of 4 bases from V and 4 bases from J, the junction contained 5 bases not matched to a gene. CDR3 sequence: CASSLAGEKYNEQFF. CDR3 bases: TGTGCCAGCAGCCTAGCGGGAGAAAAGTACAATGAGCAGTTCTTC.

V is TRBV7-2 and J is TRBJ2-5; the D is unclear. This CDR3 has 14 residues. Trimming removed 5 bases at V and 5 bases at J, with 15 bases between. Germline CDR1 SGHTA, CDR2 FQGNSA. The CDR3, as DNA: TGTGCCAGCAGCCCGAAAGATGGCTGGGAGACCCAGTACTTC. This translates into CASSPKDGWETQYF.

The V gene is TRBV3-1 (or the pseudogene TRBV3-2), the J gene TRBJ2-1; 11 bases are shared with TRBD1. The germline gives CDR1 LGHDT, CDR2 YNNKEL (reference sequence). J lost 1 base, V lost 3 bases, and 26 bases had no gene match. The CDR3 runs 24 residues. CDR3 region: CASSHSAGQGEMEGPSPSYNEQFF. CDR3 coding DNA: TGTGCCAGCAGCCATTCAGCGGGACAGGGGGAGATGGAGGGACCCTCTCCTTCCTACAATGAGCAGTTCTTC.

This clone was found once. The rearrangement uses TRBV11-1 and TRBJ2-1; a weak D match, TRBD2 (5 bases). V gave up 8 bases and J gave up 3 bases, with 17 bases separating them. CDR1 and CDR2 from the germline V gene are SGHAT and FQDESV (reference sequence). This CDR3 comprises 15 residues. CDR3 residues: CASGREGTVYNEQFF. CDR3 nucleotides: TGTGCCAGCGGTCGAGAGGGCACTGTCTACAATGAGCAGTTCTTC.

The chain uses TRBV5-4 and TRBJ2-7; possibly TRBD2 for D (6 bases). The CDR3 covers 15 residues. Per germline, CDR1 SGHNT and CDR2 YYREEE (reference sequence). The ends were cut back, 4 bases at V and 7 bases at J, with 21 bases in the middle. Here the CDR3 DNA reads TGTGCCAGCAGCCCGGCTAGCGTTACGACGGGAGAGCAGTACTTC. Translated: CASSPASVTTGEQYF.

This clone came up a few times. The chain uses TRBV7-6 and TRBJ2-7; 11 nucleotides line up with TRBD1. The CDR3 runs to 16 residues. With 5 bases clipped from V and 3 bases from J, the junction kept 9 bases outside the gene matches. Germline CDR1 is SGHVS and CDR2 is FNYEAQ. In DNA, the CDR3 is TGTGCCAGCAGCCCATCAACCGGGACAGGGGGCTACGAGCAGTACTTC. Protein product: CASSPSTGTGGYEQYF.

This clone was seen only once. The chain is built from TRBV5-1 and TRBJ1-2; a possible D gene is TRBD1 (5 bases). In germline, CDR1 is SGHRS, CDR2 YFSETQ. This CDR3 has 14 amino acids. V was cut by 0 bases and J by 4 bases, with 10 bases left in between. DNA for the CDR3: TGCGCCAGCAGCTTGGGGGGTACAGGCTATGGCTACACCTTC. Translated: CASSLGGTGYGYTF.

This clone was seen only a few times. DNA for the CDR3: TGTGCCAGCAGCCAAGAAAGTAAAGGGAGGTGGGAGCAGTACTTC. Translated: CASSQESKGRWEQYF. The chain joins TRBV3-1 (or the pseudogene TRBV3-2) to TRBJ2-7, with a weak D call TRBD2 (6 bases). Germline-derived CDR1 and CDR2 are LGHDT and YNNKEL (reference sequence). CDR3 size: 15 residues. Trimming pared 0 bases from V and 7 bases from J, leaving 16 bases between.

The gene calls are TRBV19 and TRBJ1-2; D is perhaps TRBD1 (5 bases). Trimming left V 7 bases short and J 4 bases short, with 19 bases between. The CDR3 consists of 15 residues. Germline-derived CDR1 and CDR2 are LNHDA and SQIVND (reference sequence). CDR3 region: CASMPLGGGSYGYTF. CDR3 nucleotide sequence: TGTGCCAGTATGCCCTTGGGCGGGGGAAGCTATGGCTACACCTTC.

The chain links TRBV30 to TRBJ1-2, with 8 bases that match TRBD1. J was trimmed by 6 bases and V by 2 bases; bases with no gene match: 8. CDR1 and CDR2 (germline): GTSNPN, SVGIG (reference sequence). The CDR3 is 14 residues long. The CDR3 nucleotides read TGTGCCTGGAGTCTAGGACAGGGTCTTGATGGCTACACCTTC. Protein product: CAWSLGQGLDGYTF.

This chain joins TRBV5-6 and TRBJ1-2; TRBD1 is a possible D gene (6 bases). Germline V gene sequence: CDR1 SGHDT, CDR2 YYEEEE. CDR3 size: 15 residues. V was cut by 0 bases and J by 4 bases, with 13 bases left in between. Here the CDR3 DNA reads TGTGCCAGCAGCTTGGTTGTTGGGGGGGCCTATGGCTACACCTTC. Translation: CASSLVVGGAYGYTF.

Written as DNA, the CDR3 is TGCGCCAGCAGCTTGGATTTCGACAGGGCAATCTATAATTCACCCCTCCACTTT. It yields the protein CASSLDFDRAIYNSPLHF. The chain combines TRBV5-1 with TRBJ1-6; 7 nucleotides agree with TRBD1. Germline V gene lookup returns CDR1 SGHRS and CDR2 YFSETQ. The CDR3 is 18 amino acids. V was clipped by 0 bases and J by 3 bases; unmatched bases: 9.

The rearrangement joins TRBV2 to TRBJ1-1; no definite D call. Looked up from germline, CDR1 is SNHLY and CDR2 is FYNNEI. This CDR3 contains 11 residues. V was clipped by 7 bases and J by 4 bases, with 7 bases between them. The CDR3 DNA follows: TGTGCCAGCATCGTTTTCACTGAAGCTTTCTTT. This encodes CASIVFTEAFF.

The J gene is TRBJ1-1, the V gene TRBV6-5; D possibly corresponds to TRBD1 (5 bases). This CDR3 region has 12 residues. The germline CDR1 and CDR2 sequences are MNHEY and SVGAGI. V was shortened by 6 bases and J by 4 bases, with 9 bases between the two germline ends. CDR3 region: CASSGGGTEAFF. In nucleotides, the CDR3 is TGTGCCAGCAGCGGGGGGGGCACTGAAGCTTTCTTT.

This chain connects TRBV28 to TRBJ1-1; TRBD1 is a possible D gene (5 bases). Germline CDR1 and CDR2: MDHEN and SYDVKM. The CDR3 extends over 17 amino acids. V lost 5 bases, J lost 7 bases, and 26 bases lay in between. The CDR3 region has the DNA TGTGCCAGCAGTGTACCTGACTTCAGGGCTGGTACGGTTGAAGCTTTCTTT. Its translation: CASSVPDFRAGTVEAFF.

The V call is TRBV6-2 or TRBV6-3, the J call TRBJ2-7; 7 positions agree with TRBD1. The V gene end was trimmed by 5 bases and the J gene end by 2 bases; junction bases not matched to a gene: 21. This CDR3 spans 19 amino acids. Germline assignment: CDR1 MNHEY and CDR2 SVGEGT. CDR3 coding DNA: TGTGCCAGCAGTAAAGACCCGACCGAAAGGACAGGAATTCCCTACGAGCAGTACTTC. It translates to CASSKDPTERTGIPYEQYF.

This sequence joins TRBV9 and TRBJ2-7, with 8 bases identical to TRBD1. The CDR3 totals 15 residues. The junction had 8 bases not matched to a gene; V was cut back by 0 bases and J by 6 bases. Germline-derived CDR1 and CDR2 are SGDLS and YYNGEE. The CDR3 reads CASSVVGQGASEQYF. The CDR3 DNA is TGTGCCAGCAGCGTAGTCGGGCAGGGGGCATCCGAGCAGTACTTC. Filled out from reference TRBV9 and TRBJ2-7, the complete variable domain reads DSGVTQTPKHLITATGQRVTLRCSPRSGDLSVYWYQQSLDQGLQFLIQYYNGEERAKGNILERFSAQQFPDLHSELNLSSLELGDSALYFCASSVVGQGASEQYFGPGTRLTVT.

The CDR3 DNA follows: TGTGCCAGCAGCTTAAGCGGAACGAACACCGGGGAGCTGTTTTTT. It translates to CASSLSGTNTGELFF. The V call is TRBV7-3, the J call TRBJ2-2; D gene uncertain. CDR3 length: 15 amino acids. Trimming removed 1 base from V and 0 bases from J, with 6 bases in between. Germline V gene data show CDR1 as SGHTA and CDR2 as FQGTGA.

This chain uses TRBV19 with TRBJ1-5; D might be TRBD1 (6 bases). The V end lost 4 bases, the J end lost 3 bases, and 13 bases lay between the germline ends. CDR1 and CDR2 from the germline V gene are LNHDA and SQIVND (reference sequence). CDR3 length equals 15 residues. The CDR3 here is CASSRGTWNNQPQHF. For the CDR3, the DNA is TGTGCCAGTAGTAGGGGGACATGGAACAATCAGCCCCAGCATTTT.

This sequence joins TRBV13 and TRBJ2-7; 12 positions agree with TRBD2. The CDR3 contains 15 residues. Unmatched junction bases numbered 2, after V lost 5 bases and J lost 0 bases. From germline, CDR1 is PRHDT and CDR2 FYEKMQ (reference sequence). CDR3 coding DNA: TGTGCCAGCAGCCTGGGACTAGCGGGCTCCTACGAGCAGTACTTC. Amino acids: CASSLGLAGSYEQYF.